This TCR beta chain originates from a study of blood T cell repertoires in COVID-19. Sequencing was performed with immunoSEQ multiplex PCR; in TCRdb, only in-frame clones are kept and a portion is missing. The sample includes fewer than 350,000 clones, approximately 81% of them seen just once. V was pared by 4 bases and J by 8 bases, with 7 bases of the junction left unmatched. The CDR3 length is 14 residues. CDR1 is MRHNA, CDR2 SNTAGT, per germline. The sample was PBMCs or T cells enriched from blood (not recorded which). This sequence was found in a woman between 50 and 59 years old who had recovered from COVID-19. V gene TRBV6-4 combines with J gene TRBJ2-1; 8 bases align to TRBD2. The CDR3 is CASSVLAGGDEQFF. The DNA for the CDR3 is TGTGCCAGCAGTGTGCTAGCGGGTGGAGATGAGCAGTTCTTC.